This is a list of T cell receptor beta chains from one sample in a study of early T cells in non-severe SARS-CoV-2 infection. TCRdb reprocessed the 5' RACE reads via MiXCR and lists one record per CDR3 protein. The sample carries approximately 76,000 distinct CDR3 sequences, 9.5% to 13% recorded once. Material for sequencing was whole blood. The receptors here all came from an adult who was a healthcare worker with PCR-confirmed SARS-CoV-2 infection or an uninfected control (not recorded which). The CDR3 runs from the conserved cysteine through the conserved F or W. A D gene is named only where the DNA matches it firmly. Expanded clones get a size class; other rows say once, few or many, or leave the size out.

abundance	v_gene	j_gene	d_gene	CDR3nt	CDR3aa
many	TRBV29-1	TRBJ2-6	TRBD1	TGCAGCGTTGTGGACAAATCGAGGGGGCGCGAGTCTGGGGCCAACGTCCTGACTTTC	CSVVDKSRGRESGANVLTF
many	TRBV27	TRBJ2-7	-	TGTGCCAGCAGCACGACAGGAACGCGGGAGCAGTACTTC	CASSTTGTREQYF
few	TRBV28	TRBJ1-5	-	TGTGCCAGCAGGAGGGGGGCCACACAGCCCCAGCATTTT	CASRRGATQPQHF
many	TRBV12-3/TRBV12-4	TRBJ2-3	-	TGTGCCAGCTCGCGGGCTAAAACAGATACGCAGTATTTT	CASSRAKTDTQYF
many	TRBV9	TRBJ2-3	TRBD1	TGTGCCAGCACCCTGACAGGGGGGCGGACAGATACGCAGTATTTT	CASTLTGGRTDTQYF
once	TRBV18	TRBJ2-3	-	TGTGCCAGCTCTCCGACATCTAGCACAGATACGCAGTATTTT	CASSPTSSTDTQYF
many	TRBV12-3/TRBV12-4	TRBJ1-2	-	TGTGCCAGCAGTATCAAAGACAACTATGGCTACACCTTC	CASSIKDNYGYTF
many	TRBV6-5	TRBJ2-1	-	TGTGCCAGCTGGTCCTACAATGAGCAGTTCTTC	CASWSYNEQFF
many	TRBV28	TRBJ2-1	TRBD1	TGTGCCAGCAGTTTGCCTCGGGACAGCTCCTACAATGAGCAGTTCTTC	CASSLPRDSSYNEQFF
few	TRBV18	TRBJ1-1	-	TGTGCCAGCTCTTCCAGCGGCTATGAAGCTTTCTTT	CASSSSGYEAFF
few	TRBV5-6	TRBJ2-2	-	TGTGCCAGCAGCTTCATAGAGCGGCCCGGGGAGCTGTTTTTT	CASSFIERPGELFF
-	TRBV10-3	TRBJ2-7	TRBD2	TGTGCCATCAGTAATCCGGGACTAGTCTACGAGCAGTACTTC	CAISNPGLVYEQYF
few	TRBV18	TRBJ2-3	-	TGTGCCAGCTCACCACCGGCAGCAGTCACAGATACGCAGTATTTT	CASSPPAAVTDTQYF
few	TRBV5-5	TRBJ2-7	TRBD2	TGTGCCAGCAGCTTCATAGCGGGAGGGCCTGCGGCCTACGAGCAGTACTTC	CASSFIAGGPAAYEQYF
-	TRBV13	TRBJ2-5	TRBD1	TGTGCCAGCAGCTTTCAGGGGGCTCAGGGAGAGACCCAGTACTTC	CASSFQGAQGETQYF
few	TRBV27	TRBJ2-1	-	TGTGCCAGCAGTGCCATCCCGGGGAATGAGCAGTTCTTC	CASSAIPGNEQFF
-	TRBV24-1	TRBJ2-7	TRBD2	TGTGCCACCAGTGAGTGGACTAGCGGGATGAACGAGCAGTACTTC	CATSEWTSGMNEQYF
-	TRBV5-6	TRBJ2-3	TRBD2	TGTGCCAGCAGCTGGGCAGGACTAGGCCTACGAGATACGCAGTATTTT	CASSWAGLGLRDTQYF
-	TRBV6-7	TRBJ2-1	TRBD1	TGTGCCAGCAGTTACTGTGGGACAGGGGACTACAATGAGCAGTTCTTC	CASSYCGTGDYNEQFF
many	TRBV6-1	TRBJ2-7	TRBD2	TGTGCCGGGGAGGGCCTGATCCTAGGCGAGCAGTACTTC	CAGEGLILGEQYF
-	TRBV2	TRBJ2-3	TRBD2	TGTGCCAGCAGTGAAGGGGCGGGAGAAATTGCAGATACGCAGTATTTT	CASSEGAGEIADTQYF
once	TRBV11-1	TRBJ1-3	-	TGTGCCAGCAGCTCCTCCGGACTGTGGCTAAAGGGAAACACCATATATTTT	CASSSSGLWLKGNTIYF
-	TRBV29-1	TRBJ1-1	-	TGCAGCGTTATGTCTACGATGAACACTGAAGCTTTCTTT	CSVMSTMNTEAFF
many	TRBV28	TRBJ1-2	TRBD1	TGTGCCAGCAGTTTGACAGGGCCCAACTATGGCTACACCTTC	CASSLTGPNYGYTF
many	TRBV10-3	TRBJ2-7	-	TGTGCCATCAGCTTTGGATCCTACGAGCAGTACTTC	CAISFGSYEQYF
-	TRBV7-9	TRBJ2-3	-	TGTGCCAGCGCCGTCGCCGGTAGGACAGATACGCAGTATTTT	CASAVAGRTDTQYF
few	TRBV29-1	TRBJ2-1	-	TGCAGCGTTGGTACCCTGGAGCAGTTCTTC	CSVGTLEQFF
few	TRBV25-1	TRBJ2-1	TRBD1	TGTGCCAGCAGCGACAGGGGCGATGAGCAGTTCTTC	CASSDRGDEQFF
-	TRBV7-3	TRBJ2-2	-	TGTGCCAGCAGCTTAACGAACTCTCCTCAGCTGTTTTTT	CASSLTNSPQLFF
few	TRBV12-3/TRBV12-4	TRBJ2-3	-	TGTGCCAGCAGTTGGCAGGGTACAGATACGCAGTATTTT	CASSWQGTDTQYF
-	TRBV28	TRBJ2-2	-	TGTGCCAGCAGCCAAGGGGCTGTGAGCACCGGGGAGCTGTTTTTT	CASSQGAVSTGELFF
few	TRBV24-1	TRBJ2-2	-	TGTGCCACCAGTACCAGGGGTTACACCGGGGAGCTGTTTTTT	CATSTRGYTGELFF
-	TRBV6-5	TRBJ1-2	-	TGTGCCAGCAGACGGAGAGGGCCCTATGGCTACACCTTC	CASRRRGPYGYTF
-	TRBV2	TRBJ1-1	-	TGTGCCAGCAGTGACCCGCCAGGGACCCCTGAAGCTTTCTTT	CASSDPPGTPEAFF
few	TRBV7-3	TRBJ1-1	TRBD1	TGTGCCAGCAGCCCGGACAGGGGGAGGGTGAACACTGAAGCTTTCTTT	CASSPDRGRVNTEAFF
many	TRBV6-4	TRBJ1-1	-	TGTGCCAGCAGTGACACGGCAGACACTGAAGCTTTCTTT	CASSDTADTEAFF
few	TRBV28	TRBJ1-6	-	TGTGCCAGCAGTTTCGACGGATATTCACCCCTCCACTTT	CASSFDGYSPLHF
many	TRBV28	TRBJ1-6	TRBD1	TGTGCCAGCAGTGATGGGGACAGTCTTTATAATTCACCCCTCCACTTT	CASSDGDSLYNSPLHF
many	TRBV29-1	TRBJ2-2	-	TGCAGCGTGACCCCGAGGCTCACCGGGGAGCTGTTTTTT	CSVTPRLTGELFF
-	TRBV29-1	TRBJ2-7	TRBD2	TGCAGCGTCCCGGCGGGAGGACTTCCAACCTACGAGCAGTACTTC	CSVPAGGLPTYEQYF
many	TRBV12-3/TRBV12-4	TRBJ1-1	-	TGTGCCAGCAGTCCACAGACAGGGAACACTGAAGCTTTCTTT	CASSPQTGNTEAFF
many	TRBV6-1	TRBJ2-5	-	TGTGCCAGCAGTGAATCTCGGACTCCGGAGTACTTC	CASSESRTPEYF
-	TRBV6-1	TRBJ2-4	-	TGTGCCAGCAGTCTCCCGCCGACAGTAATGCTAGCCAAAAACATTCAGTACTTC	CASSLPPTVMLAKNIQYF
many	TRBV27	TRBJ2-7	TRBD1	TGTGCCAGCAGTTCCCGGACAGGGGCTAACGAGCAGTACTTC	CASSSRTGANEQYF
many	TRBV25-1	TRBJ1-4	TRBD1	TGTGCCAGCAGTCACCGCGCCGGGACAGATGAAAAACTGTTTTTT	CASSHRAGTDEKLFF
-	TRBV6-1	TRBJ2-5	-	TGTGCCTGGAGGGAGGCAGGGAGGGAGACCCAGTACTTC	CAWREAGRETQYF
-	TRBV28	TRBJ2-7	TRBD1	TGTGCCAGCAGTTCAGGGGGCGCGTACCTAGAGCAGTACTTC	CASSSGGAYLEQYF
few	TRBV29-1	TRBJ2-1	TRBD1	TGCAGCGGCCTGGGGACAGGGGCCTACAATGAGCAGTTCTTC	CSGLGTGAYNEQFF
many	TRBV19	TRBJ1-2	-	TGTGCCAGTAGTATCTCCGTCTATGGCTACACCTTC	CASSISVYGYTF